The 22 T cell receptor beta chains reported below all come from one sample, sequenced in a study of patients and donors after allogeneic stem cell transplantation. TCRdb itself ran the RT-PCR reads through MiXCR, one entry per CDR3 protein. The sample yields about a million distinct CDR3 sequences, under 20% seen once. Sample: blood, either unsorted or a sorted T cell fraction (not recorded which). All receptors come from a human donor who was either an allogeneic HSCT recipient or a stem cell or donor lymphocyte infusion donor (not recorded which). It is not recorded whose cells these are; they may come from a transplant donor.

This clonotype appeared a few times. This sequence joins TRBV20-1 and TRBJ2-1; TRBD2 matches at 8 bases. From germline, CDR1 is DFQATT and CDR2 SNEGSKA (reference sequence). CDR3 length equals 14 residues. Trimming at V came to 5 bases and at J to 3 bases, leaving 6 bases not matched to a gene. The CDR3 DNA sequence: TGCAGTGCTCCCAAAAGCGGGGGCTACAATGAGCAGTTCTTC. Translated: CSAPKSGGYNEQFF.

This clonotype has just a few counts. V usage is TRBV27 and J usage is TRBJ2-3, with D uncertain. CDR1 is MNHEY, CDR2 SMNVEV, per germline (reference sequence). This CDR3 comprises 15 residues. Between the trimmed V and J ends, which lost 10 bases and 2 bases, there was a span of 19 bases. DNA of the CDR3: TGTGCCATCTCCGTGGGCGGACGCGTCACAGATACGCAGTATTTT. This translates into CAISVGGRVTDTQYF.

This rearrangement joins TRBV4-1 to TRBJ2-7, with a tentative D call TRBD2 (5 bases). Per germline, CDR1 MGHRA and CDR2 YSYEKL. V gave up 0 bases and J gave up 7 bases, with 13 bases separating them. The CDR3 has 14 residues. CDR3 loop: CASSQETLPGEQYF. CDR3 DNA: TGCGCCAGCAGCCAAGAAACCCTGCCGGGGGAGCAGTACTTC.

The V and J genes are TRBV6-1 and TRBJ2-3; 7 nucleotides align to TRBD2. The V and J ends lost 5 bases and 1 base, in that order; junction bases with no gene match: 12. The CDR3 spans 17 residues. Per germline, CDR1 MNHNS and CDR2 SASEGT. The CDR3 reads CASSHLTGGAGTDTQYF. The CDR3 DNA follows: TGTGCCAGCAGTCACCTCACGGGAGGCGCTGGCACAGATACGCAGTATTTT.

The chain employs TRBV7-3 and TRBJ2-5; 9 nucleotides match TRBD2. V shed 3 bases, J shed 4 bases, and the junction held 12 bases outside the gene matches. CDR1 and CDR2 from the germline V gene are SGHTA and FQGTGA. The CDR3 extends over 17 amino acids. In nucleotides, the CDR3 is TGTGCCAGCAGCTTTCGGCCTGGCGGGGGGGCAAGAGAGACCCAGTACTTC. Translation: CASSFRPGGGARETQYF.

The chain links TRBV6-1 to TRBJ1-3; tentative D call: TRBD1 (6 bases). V dropped 6 bases and J dropped 0 bases, with 9 bases sitting between them. Per the germline V gene, CDR1 is MNHNS and CDR2 is SASEGT. This CDR3 has 14 amino acids. Here the CDR3 reads CASRPDSSGNTIYF. The CDR3 bases are TGTGCCAGCAGGCCGGACAGCTCTGGAAACACCATATATTTT.

The chain recombines TRBV10-3 with TRBJ1-5, with TRBD1 as a possible D gene (6 bases). CDR1 is ENHRY, CDR2 SYGVKD, per germline. Trimming shortened V by 5 bases and J by 4 bases, and 9 bases separated the two germline ends. The CDR3 is 13 residues long. The chain's CDR3 is CAISLDRNQPQHF. The CDR3 DNA sequence: TGTGCCATCAGTCTAGACAGGAATCAGCCCCAGCATTTT.

This chain connects TRBV29-1 to TRBJ1-1, with D maybe TRBD1 (5 bases). CDR1 is SQVTM, CDR2 ANQGSEA, per germline. The ends were cut back, 4 bases at V and 5 bases at J, with 17 bases in the middle. The CDR3 has 14 residues. The CDR3 loop reads CSVVRQGAWTEAFF. The CDR3 DNA reads TGCAGCGTTGTTCGGCAGGGCGCGTGGACTGAAGCTTTCTTT.

This clonotype was recorded once. The V and J genes are TRBV11-3 and TRBJ2-3; D is unclear. V was clipped by 0 bases and J by 3 bases, with 10 bases between them. From germline, CDR1 is SGHNT and CDR2 YENEEA. The CDR3 has 15 residues. The CDR3 DNA reads TGTGCCAGCAGCTTAGACGGCAGCACTACAGATACGCAGTATTTT. This gives the protein CASSLDGSTTDTQYF. Filled out from reference TRBV11-3 and TRBJ2-3, the complete variable domain reads EAGVVQSPRYKIIEKKQPVAFWCNPISGHNTLYWYLQNLGQGPELLIRYENEEAVDDSQLPKDRFSAERLKGVDSTLKIQPAELGDSAVYLCASSLDGSTTDTQYFGPGTRLTVL.

This clonotype was recorded many times. The V and J genes are TRBV12-3 or TRBV12-4 and TRBJ1-1; D call uncertain. The V gene lost 0 bases and the J gene lost 1 base, with 12 bases spanning the gap. The CDR3 extends over 16 amino acids. DNA for the CDR3: TGTGCCAGCAGTTTAGCGCCTTCCCTTGAGAACACTGAAGCTTTCTTT. It encodes CASSLAPSLENTEAFF.

This clonotype turned up a few times. V and J are TRBV12-3 or TRBV12-4 and TRBJ2-1, with TRBD2 matching 10 bases. The CDR3 has 15 amino acids. With 6 bases clipped from V and 7 bases from J, the junction kept 9 bases outside the gene matches. CDR3 sequence (DNA): TGTGCCAGCAGCCCCCTAGCGGGGGTGGAGAATGAGCAGTTCTTC. Translation gives CASSPLAGVENEQFF.

This clonotype turned up a few times. The V gene is TRBV7-8, the J gene TRBJ1-2; D is uncertain. The CDR3 covers 13 residues. V was trimmed by 5 bases and J by 4 bases, leaving 11 bases between them. Germline assignment: CDR1 SGHVS and CDR2 FQNEAQ. CDR3 loop: CASSRREIYGYTF. As DNA, the CDR3 is TGTGCCAGCAGCAGAAGGGAGATCTATGGCTACACCTTC. The full variable domain, with the rest looked up from reference TRBV7-8 and TRBJ1-2, is GAGVSQSPRYKVAKRGQDVALRCDPISGHVSLFWYQQALGQGPEFLTYFQNEAQLDKSGLPSDRFFAERPEGSVSTLKIQRTQQEDSAVYLCASSRREIYGYTFGSGTRLTVV.

The chain links TRBV9 to TRBJ1-2; D remains unclear. Per the germline V gene, CDR1 is SGDLS and CDR2 is YYNGEE. V was pared by 4 bases and J by 7 bases, with 14 bases between. CDR3 length: 13 amino acids. The CDR3 DNA is TGTGCCAGCAGCTATGGACTGAGGGCTGGCTACACCTTC. Its protein is CASSYGLRAGYTF.

This clonotype was seen only a few times. The chain combines TRBV5-1 with TRBJ1-5; no firm D call. This CDR3 is 14 amino acids long. Germline CDR1 is SGHRS and CDR2 is YFSETQ. V shed 4 bases and J shed 4 bases, with 12 bases lying between them. In DNA form, the CDR3 reads TGCGCCAGCAGCGCCAAGGGCGGGAATCAGCCCCAGCATTTT. This encodes CASSAKGGNQPQHF.

This chain connects TRBV4-1 to TRBJ2-7; 7 bases line up with TRBD1. The junction had 9 bases not matched to a gene; V was cut back by 4 bases and J by 3 bases. This CDR3 comprises 15 residues. Per germline, CDR1 MGHRA and CDR2 YSYEKL. The CDR3: CASSPPTGLFYEQYF. Written as DNA, the CDR3 is TGCGCCAGCAGCCCTCCGACAGGGCTCTTCTACGAGCAGTACTTC.

The chain has TRBV7-8 and TRBJ2-1; possible D gene TRBD1, 6 bases. The CDR3 covers 15 residues. Germline V gene lookup returns CDR1 SGHVS and CDR2 FQNEAQ. The ends were cut back, 1 base at V and 0 bases at J, with 7 bases in the middle. The DNA for the CDR3 is TGTGCCAGCAGCTTAGTGGACAGCTCCTACAATGAGCAGTTCTTC. Translation: CASSLVDSSYNEQFF.

This clonotype occurred many times. The chain employs TRBV12-3 or TRBV12-4 and TRBJ1-1; tentatively, D is TRBD1 (5 bases). Trimming took off 7 bases at V and 1 base at J, with 19 bases between the two ends. This CDR3 comprises 16 residues. In nucleotides, the CDR3 is TGTGCCAGCACCCCTTGGAGGGGCCGGGAGAACACTGAAGCTTTCTTT. Translating it yields CASTPWRGRENTEAFF.

The chain couples TRBV9 to TRBJ2-1; D is possibly TRBD2 (6 bases). V was pared by 0 bases and J by 3 bases, with 13 bases between. This CDR3 region has 16 residues. Germline V CDR1 and CDR2: SGDLS, YYNGEE. Here the CDR3 reads CASSVEGRGHYNEQFF. The CDR3 region has the DNA TGTGCCAGCAGCGTAGAGGGGCGGGGCCACTACAATGAGCAGTTCTTC.

This clonotype showed up just a few times. CDR3 sequence reads: CASSRLRDTDYGYTF. The CDR3 nucleotides are TGTGCCAGCAGCCGACTCCGGGACACCGACTATGGCTACACCTTC. The rearrangement uses TRBV7-9 and TRBJ1-2; TRBD1 might be the D (6 bases). Germline V gene data show CDR1 as SEHNR and CDR2 as FQNEAQ (reference sequence). This CDR3 comprises 15 residues. The germline V and J ends were trimmed by 5 bases and 3 bases, with 16 bases remaining between them.

The CDR3 coding sequence is TGCGCCAGCAGCCCAGAACATGAGCAGTTCTTC. This translates into CASSPEHEQFF. This chain links TRBV5-1 with TRBJ2-1, with unresolved D. V dropped 4 bases and J dropped 8 bases, with 7 bases sitting between them. Germline V gene lookup returns CDR1 SGHRS and CDR2 YFSETQ. This CDR3 region has 11 residues.

This clonotype was detected only a few times. V and J are TRBV12-3 or TRBV12-4 and TRBJ2-1; TRBD1 or TRBD2 may be the D gene (5 bases each). The CDR3 has 12 amino acids. V dropped 7 bases and J dropped 5 bases, with 9 bases sitting between them. The CDR3 nucleotides read TGTGCCAGCATGGGGGTTCACAATGAGCAGTTCTTC. It codes for CASMGVHNEQFF.

This clonotype was counted only a few times. The chain uses TRBV20-1 and TRBJ2-7; TRBD2 aligns across 7 bases. This CDR3 has 15 residues. In germline, CDR1 is DFQATT, CDR2 SNEGSKA (reference sequence). V lost 5 bases and J lost 9; bases outside the gene matches: 19. CDR3 protein: CSALEAGPFLYGQYF. In DNA form, the CDR3 reads TGCAGTGCTCTTGAAGCGGGGCCCTTCCTTTATGGGCAGTACTTC.